The clone carrying this T cell receptor beta chain was seen a single time. Looked up from germline, CDR1 is SGHRS and CDR2 is YFSETQ. Trimming stripped 2 bases from V and 5 bases from J, with 7 bases between. The CDR3 sequence is 12 residues long. The data were obtained in a study of technical replicates of blood from a handful of donors. Clones were sequenced by immunoSEQ multiplex PCR, and TCRdb holds only the in-frame ones, with some missing. The table shows approximately 90,000 clones, with roughly 96% occurring only once. The source material was T cells isolated from PBMCs. This sequence was found in a human donor in good health. This chain links TRBV5-1 with TRBJ1-2; D is ambiguous. The DNA of the CDR3 is TGCGCCAGCAGCTTAGAGGAGTATGGCTACACCTTC. Translation: CASSLEEYGYTF.